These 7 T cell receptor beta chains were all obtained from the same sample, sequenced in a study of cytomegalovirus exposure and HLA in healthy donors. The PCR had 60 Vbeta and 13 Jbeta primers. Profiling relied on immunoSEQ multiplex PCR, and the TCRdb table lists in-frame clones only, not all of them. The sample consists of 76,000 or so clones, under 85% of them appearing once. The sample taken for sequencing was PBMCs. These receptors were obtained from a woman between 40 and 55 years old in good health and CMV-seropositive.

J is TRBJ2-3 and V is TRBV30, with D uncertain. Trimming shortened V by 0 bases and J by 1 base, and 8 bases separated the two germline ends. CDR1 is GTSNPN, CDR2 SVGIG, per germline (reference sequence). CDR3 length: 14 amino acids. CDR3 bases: TGTGCCTGGAGTGTACGGGTAGGCACAGATACGCAGTATTTT. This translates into CAWSVRVGTDTQYF.

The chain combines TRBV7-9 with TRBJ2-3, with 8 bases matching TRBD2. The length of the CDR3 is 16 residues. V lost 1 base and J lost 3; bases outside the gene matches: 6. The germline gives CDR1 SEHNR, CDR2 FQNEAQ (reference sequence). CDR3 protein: CASSLVRGGLTDTQYF. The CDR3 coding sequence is TGTGCCAGCAGCTTAGTCCGCGGGGGGTTGACAGATACGCAGTATTTT. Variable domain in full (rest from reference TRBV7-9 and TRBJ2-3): DTGVSQNPRHKITKRGQNVTFRCDPISEHNRLYWYRQTLGQGPEFLTYFQNEAQLEKSRLLSDRFSAERPKGSFSTLEIQRTEQGDSAMYLCASSLVRGGLTDTQYFGPGTRLTVL.

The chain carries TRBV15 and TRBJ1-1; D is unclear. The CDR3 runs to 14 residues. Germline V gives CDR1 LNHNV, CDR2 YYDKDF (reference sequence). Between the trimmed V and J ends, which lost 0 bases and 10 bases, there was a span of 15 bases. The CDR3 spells CATSREEWRKSAFF. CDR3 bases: TGTGCCACCAGCAGAGAGGAGTGGAGGAAGTCAGCTTTCTTT.

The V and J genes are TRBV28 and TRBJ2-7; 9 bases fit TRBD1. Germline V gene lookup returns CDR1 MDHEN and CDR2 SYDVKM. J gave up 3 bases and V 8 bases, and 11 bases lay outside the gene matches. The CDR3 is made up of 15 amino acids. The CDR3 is CASRLQGAADYEQYF. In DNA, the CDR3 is TGTGCCAGCCGCCTACAGGGGGCGGCTGACTACGAGCAGTACTTC.

The CDR3 here is CATGQGANEKLFF. In DNA, the CDR3 is TGTGCCACCGGACAGGGGGCTAATGAAAAACTGTTTTTT. The chain combines TRBV15 with TRBJ1-4; TRBD1 aligns across 10 bases. With V trimmed by 8 bases and J by 3 bases, 0 bases remained unmatched. The CDR3 length is 13 residues. From germline, CDR1 is LNHNV and CDR2 YYDKDF (reference sequence). Complete variable domain (other parts from reference TRBV15 and TRBJ1-4): DAMVIQNPRYQVTQFGKPVTLSCSQTLNHNVMYWYQQKSSQAPKLLFHYYDKDFNNEADTPDNFQSRRPNTSFCFLDIRSPGLGDTAMYLCATGQGANEKLFFGSGTQLSVL.

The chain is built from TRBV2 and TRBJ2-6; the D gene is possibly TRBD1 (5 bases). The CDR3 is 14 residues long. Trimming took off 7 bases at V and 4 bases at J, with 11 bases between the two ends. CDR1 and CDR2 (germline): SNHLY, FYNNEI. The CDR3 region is CASIQEFGANVLTF. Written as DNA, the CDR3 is TGTGCCAGCATACAGGAATTCGGGGCCAACGTCCTGACTTTC.

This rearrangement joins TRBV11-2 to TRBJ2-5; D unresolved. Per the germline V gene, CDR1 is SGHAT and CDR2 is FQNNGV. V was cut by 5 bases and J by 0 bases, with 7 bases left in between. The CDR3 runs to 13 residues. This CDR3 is CASSPGHQETQYF. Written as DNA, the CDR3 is TGTGCCAGCAGCCCTGGGCACCAAGAGACCCAGTACTTC.